This T cell receptor (beta chain) was identified during a study of CD8 T cells in Susac syndrome. A single count supports this clonotype. cDNA came from 0.5 to 1 ug RNA primed by random hexamers. TCRdb re-analysed the immunoSEQ multiplex PCR reads in MiXCR, keeping a single row per CDR3 protein. The repertoire holds roughly 330,000 distinct CDR3 sequences, with 92% as singletons. This receptor was taken from a human donor with multiple sclerosis. The material sequenced was CD4+ T cells from PBMCs.

CDR3 region: CASSISGAYGYTF. The CDR3 DNA is TGTGCCAGTAGTATATCTGGGGCTTATGGCTACACCTTC. The chain recombines TRBV19 with TRBJ1-2; tentative D call: TRBD1 (5 bases). Germline CDR1 is LNHDA and CDR2 is SQIVND (reference sequence). Trimming removed 2 bases at V and 5 bases at J, with 9 bases between. The CDR3 contains 13 residues.